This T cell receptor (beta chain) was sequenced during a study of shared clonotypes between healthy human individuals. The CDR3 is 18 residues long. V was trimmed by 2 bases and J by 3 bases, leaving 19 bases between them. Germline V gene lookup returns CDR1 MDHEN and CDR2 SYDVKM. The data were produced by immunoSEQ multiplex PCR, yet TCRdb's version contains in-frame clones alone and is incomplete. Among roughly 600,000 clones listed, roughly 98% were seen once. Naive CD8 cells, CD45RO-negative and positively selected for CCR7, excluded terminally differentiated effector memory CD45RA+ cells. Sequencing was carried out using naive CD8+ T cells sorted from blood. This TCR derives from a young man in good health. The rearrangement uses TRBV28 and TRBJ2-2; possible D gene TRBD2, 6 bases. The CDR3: CASSLNSAWRDYTGELFF. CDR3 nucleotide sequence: TGTGCCAGCAGTTTAAATTCGGCTTGGAGGGATTACACCGGGGAGCTGTTTTTT.